This TCR beta chain was sequenced during a study of cytomegalovirus exposure and HLA in healthy donors. The CDR3 extends over 15 amino acids. V lost 6 bases, J lost 4 bases, and 9 bases stayed unmatched. CDR1 and CDR2 from the germline V gene are LGHNA and YSLEER. Use of 60 Vbeta and 13 Jbeta primers characterized the PCR. The repertoire was sequenced with immunoSEQ multiplex PCR; TCRdb's copy has only in-frame clones and lacks some. The data hold about 130,000 clones, with under 90% observed a single time. The sequencing sample was made of PBMCs. The V and J genes are TRBV4-3 and TRBJ1-5; 7 bases are a match to TRBD1. The origin of this receptor is a man between 18 and 29 years old in good health and CMV-seronegative. Here the CDR3 reads CASSRGYRGNQPQHF. The DNA for the CDR3 is TGCGCCAGCAGTCGAGGCTACAGGGGAAATCAGCCCCAGCATTTT.